Here is one T cell receptor (beta chain) with its context. Its antigen is undetermined. One entry per CDR3 protein results from TCRdb running MiXCR on the RT-PCR reads. In the table there are some 480,000 distinct CDR3 sequences, 9.5% to 13% of which are singletons. The germline V gene encodes CDR1 SGHAT and CDR2 FQNNGV. Trimming pared 6 bases from V and 9 bases from J, leaving 11 bases between. The CDR3 sequence is 11 residues long. This sample was taken from a study of response to subunit inactivated influenza vaccine. Broader study findings: Authors suggested seasonal influenza vaccinations each recruit few new T cells.

The genes are TRBV11-2 and TRBJ2-5; D perhaps matches TRBD1 (6 bases). This TCR came from a man aged 50-59 years who received an inactivated influenza vaccine. The sample was PBMCs from blood, taken 40 to 50 days after vaccination. As DNA, the CDR3 is TGTGCCAGCAGGGGGGCCTCGGCCCAGTACTTC. This gives the protein CASRGASAQYF.